This T cell receptor (beta chain) appears in the sequencing data of a study of cytomegalovirus exposure and HLA in healthy donors. About this clone: Its specificity is unknown.

The CDR3 length is 15 residues. Looked up from germline, CDR1 is SGDLS and CDR2 is YYNGEE. V dropped 5 bases and J dropped 5 bases, with 19 bases sitting between them. Study-level findings and limits: Later genetic work tied a missense DCLRE1C variant to beta-chain V and J trimming. Presence/absence comparisons presumed near-even sequencing depth among donors. Researchers reported in a later analysis that common viral pathogens appeared linked to several top clusters.

The PCR was carried out with 60 Vbeta primers and 13 Jbeta primers. The repertoire was sequenced with immunoSEQ multiplex PCR; TCRdb's copy has only in-frame clones and lacks some. The sample holds about 110,000 clones, around four fifths seen once. Unrecorded immune exposures were likely, despite nominal health at sampling. This TCR was recovered from a man aged 25 to 40 in good health and CMV-seropositive. Sequenced sample: PBMCs. The rearrangement links TRBV9 to TRBJ2-5; possible D gene TRBD2, 6 bases. CDR3 bases: TGTGCCAGCAGTCCGGGACTTTCCTTTGGGGAGACCCAGTACTTC. Protein: CASSPGLSFGETQYF.